These 30 T cell receptor beta chains share one sample of origin, sequenced in a study of shared clonotypes between healthy human individuals. Only in-frame clones appear in the TCRdb table, and some are missing; sequencing was by immunoSEQ multiplex PCR. The table has fewer than 400,000 clones, approximately 74% seen once; the top ten hold about a tenth. Input material: memory CD4+ T cells sorted from blood. The subset here: CD45RA-negative fraction. All receptors come from a young man in good health.

The rearrangement uses TRBV5-4 and TRBJ2-5; no definite D call. The CDR3 spans 13 residues. Germline V lookup: CDR1 SGHNT, CDR2 YYREEE (reference sequence). Trimming removed 3 bases at V and 1 base at J, with 7 bases between. CDR3 sequence (DNA): TGTGCCAGCAGCTCCGTGCCCCAAGAGACCCAGTACTTC. Its translation is CASSSVPQETQYF. Combining the CDR3 with reference TRBV5-4 and TRBJ2-5 gives the whole variable domain ETGVTQSPTHLIKTRGQQVTLRCSSQSGHNTVSWYQQALGQGPQFIFQYYREEENGRGNFPPRFSGLQFPNYSSELNVNALELDDSALYLCASSSVPQETQYFGPGTRLLVL.

The chain joins TRBV19 to TRBJ2-2; D possibly corresponds to TRBD1 (5 bases). This CDR3 has 14 amino acids. Germline-derived CDR1 and CDR2 are LNHDA and SQIVND (reference sequence). V was cut by 5 bases and J by 4 bases, with 11 bases left in between. CDR3 region: CASSPDRITGELFF. In DNA, the CDR3 is TGTGCCAGTAGTCCCGACAGAATCACCGGGGAGCTGTTTTTT.

The CDR3 protein is CASSVGQSYGYTF. CDR3 sequence (DNA): TGTGCCAGCAGCGTGGGACAGTCCTATGGCTACACCTTC. The genes are TRBV7-8 and TRBJ1-2; 7 bases align to TRBD1. The CDR3 is 13 amino acids. With 5 bases clipped from V and 4 bases from J, the junction kept 4 bases outside the gene matches. Germline V CDR1 and CDR2: SGHVS, FQNEAQ. Looking up the rest from reference TRBV7-8 and TRBJ1-2 gives the full variable domain: GAGVSQSPRYKVAKRGQDVALRCDPISGHVSLFWYQQALGQGPEFLTYFQNEAQLDKSGLPSDRFFAERPEGSVSTLKIQRTQQEDSAVYLCASSVGQSYGYTFGSGTRLTVV.

The chain links TRBV5-1 to TRBJ2-1, with 7 bases lining up with TRBD2. Trimming cost V 3 bases and J 8 bases; bases outside gene matches: 5. CDR1 SGHRS and CDR2 YFSETQ come from the germline V gene. CDR3 length: 13 amino acids. CDR3 sequence (DNA): TGCGCCAGCAGCTCGACTAGCCCTGATGAGCAGTTCTTC. Protein sequence: CASSSTSPDEQFF.

This sequence joins TRBV28 and TRBJ2-3, with D possibly matching TRBD2 (6 bases). This CDR3 is built from 17 residues. Trimming took 4 bases from V and 5 from J, leaving 22 bases between them. Germline V gene lookup returns CDR1 MDHEN and CDR2 SYDVKM. CDR3 bases: TGTGCCAGCAGTTCGGTGGCCGGGGCAGGGAGGAGAGATACGCAGTATTTT. Encoded protein: CASSSVAGAGRRDTQYF.

The rearrangement uses TRBV7-2 and TRBJ2-7; D is unresolved. Germline CDR1 is SGHTA and CDR2 is FQGNSA. The CDR3 sequence is 15 residues long. Trimming cost V 1 base and J 0 bases, with 10 bases left between them. CDR3 in amino acids: CASSLEVVSSYEQYF. CDR3 DNA: TGTGCCAGCAGCTTAGAGGTTGTCAGCTCCTACGAGCAGTACTTC.

The V and J genes are TRBV5-4 and TRBJ2-2; 10 bases match TRBD1. Germline CDR1 and CDR2: SGHNT and YYREEE (reference sequence). The V segment lost 4 bases and the J segment 5 bases; nucleotides outside the gene matches: 5. The CDR3 contains 15 residues. As DNA, the CDR3 is TGTGCCAGCAGCCGACAGGGGGCGGGGACCGGGGAGCTGTTTTTT. It yields the protein CASSRQGAGTGELFF.

The J gene is TRBJ2-3, the V gene TRBV5-1; perhaps D is TRBD1 or TRBD2 (5 bases each). Germline-derived CDR1 and CDR2 are SGHRS and YFSETQ. CDR3 size: 15 residues. V lost 7 bases and J lost 6, with 21 bases in between. The CDR3 sequence: CASLRGASPGDTQYF. CDR3 in DNA: TGCGCCAGCTTAAGGGGAGCGTCTCCCGGGGATACGCAGTATTTT.

The V and J genes are TRBV10-3 and TRBJ1-3; D gene unclear. Trimming left V 9 bases short and J 6 bases short, with 12 bases between. From germline, CDR1 is ENHRY and CDR2 SYGVKD. This CDR3 region has 12 residues. CDR3 residues: CAISPIENTIYF. The DNA of the CDR3 is TGTGCCATAAGCCCTATCGAAAACACCATATATTTT.

This clone appeared a single time. In nucleotides, the CDR3 is TGTGCCAGCAGTGATTTAGACAGGGGGGTCTTGAGTACGCAGTATTTT. It specifies CASSDLDRGVLSTQYF. This chain uses TRBV25-1 with TRBJ2-3; 9 bases agree with TRBD1. This CDR3 is built from 16 residues. The junction had 12 bases not matched to a gene; V was cut back by 3 bases and J by 8 bases. Germline-derived CDR1 and CDR2 are MGHDK and SYGVNS.

This clone was counted ten times or more. This chain uses TRBV10-2 with TRBJ1-6; tentative D call: TRBD1 (5 bases). The germline V gene encodes CDR1 WSHSY and CDR2 SAAADI. Deletions cut 8 bases from V and 5 bases from J, with 7 bases between. The CDR3 has 12 residues. CDR3: CASWGDNSPLHF. CDR3 nucleotides: TGCGCCAGCTGGGGGGATAATTCACCCCTCCACTTT.

The chain couples TRBV18 to TRBJ1-5; D is possibly TRBD1 (5 bases). The CDR3 covers 13 residues. Germline CDR1 and CDR2: KGHSH and LQKENI. Trimming pared 0 bases from V and 6 bases from J, leaving 6 bases between. The chain's CDR3 is CASSPPGVQPQHF. CDR3 bases: TGTGCCAGCTCACCACCAGGGGTTCAGCCCCAGCATTTT.

With respect to this clone: A much larger clone lies one base from this, so it may be a read error. V and J are TRBV29-1 and TRBJ2-5; 11 bases agree with TRBD1. CDR3 size: 15 residues. CDR1 is SQVTM and CDR2 is ANQGSEA in the germline V gene. The trim removed 4 bases at V and 7 bases at J, leaving 11 bases unmatched. CDR3 sequence: CSVAMGQGGVRTQYF. DNA of the CDR3: TGCAGCGTTGCCATGGGACAGGGGGGAGTGAGGACCCAGTACTTC.

CDR3 region: CASTDPGTQETQYF. CDR3 coding DNA: TGCGCCAGCACCGACCCCGGTACTCAAGAGACCCAGTACTTC. The gene calls are TRBV5-1 and TRBJ2-5; D remains unclear. Trimming removed 6 bases from V and 2 bases from J, with 14 bases in between. This CDR3 is built from 14 residues. Germline values: CDR1 SGHRS, CDR2 YFSETQ.

The chain couples TRBV1 to TRBJ2-3. TRBV1 is a recognized pseudogene. The CDR3 runs to 15 residues. CDR3 bases: TGCACCAGCAGCCAAGATTTCGGAAGCACAGATACGCAGTATTTT. Amino acids: CTSSQDFGSTDTQYF.

The V and J genes are TRBV5-1 and TRBJ2-2; D perhaps matches TRBD1 (6 bases). Trimming removed 0 bases from V and 5 bases from J, with 8 bases in between. In germline, CDR1 is SGHRS, CDR2 YFSETQ. The CDR3 consists of 14 residues. The CDR3, as DNA: TGCGCCAGCAGCTTGGACAGGGTTACCGGGGAGCTGTTTTTT. This codes for CASSLDRVTGELFF.

The chain couples TRBV14 to TRBJ2-7, with 9 bases that match TRBD2. CDR1 is SGHDN and CDR2 is FVKESK in the germline V gene. The CDR3 is made up of 16 amino acids. The V segment lost 3 bases and the J segment 3 bases; nucleotides outside the gene matches: 9. CDR3 in amino acids: CASSHPGTSSFYEQYF. As DNA, the CDR3 is TGTGCCAGCAGCCATCCAGGGACTAGCTCCTTCTACGAGCAGTACTTC. The whole variable domain, remainder taken from reference TRBV14 and TRBJ2-7, is EAGVTQFPSHSVIEKGQTVTLRCDPISGHDNLYWYRRVMGKEIKFLLHFVKESKQDESGMPNNRFLAERTGGTYSTLKVQPAELEDSGVYFCASSHPGTSSFYEQYFGPGTRLTVT.

V gene TRBV5-1 combines with J gene TRBJ2-7; perhaps TRBD1 as D (6 bases). The CDR3 totals 13 residues. Trimming removed 2 bases at V and 2 bases at J, with 8 bases between. Germline CDR1 reads SGHRS; CDR2 reads YFSETQ. CDR3 in amino acids: CASSLGGPYEQYF. Here the CDR3 DNA reads TGCGCCAGCAGCTTAGGGGGTCCCTACGAGCAGTACTTC.

The J gene is TRBJ1-4, the V gene TRBV7-8; no firm D call. Germline V gene data show CDR1 as SGHVS and CDR2 as FQNEAQ. The CDR3 runs 16 residues. V was cut by 3 bases and J by 8 bases, with 19 bases left in between. The CDR3 region is CASSFGMTGYLEKLFF. CDR3 coding DNA: TGTGCCAGCAGCTTTGGGATGACCGGATATTTAGAAAAACTGTTTTTT.

CDR3 DNA sequence: TGTGCCAGCAGTTTATCGAGGAGCACAGATACGCAGTATTTT. Amino acids: CASSLSRSTDTQYF. The chain employs TRBV27 and TRBJ2-3, with unresolved D. The CDR3 is 14 amino acids. The germline V and J ends were trimmed by 0 bases and 0 bases, with 4 bases remaining between them. The germline V gene encodes CDR1 MNHEY and CDR2 SMNVEV (reference sequence).

The chain joins TRBV18 to TRBJ2-1; D is undetermined. Germline CDR1 is KGHSH and CDR2 is LQKENI. V lost 8 bases and J lost 3, with 14 bases in between. The CDR3 consists of 14 residues. Here the CDR3 DNA reads TGTGCCAGCCGACCTCCTGGCGGCTACAATGAGCAGTTCTTC. It translates to CASRPPGGYNEQFF.

CDR3 coding DNA: TGTGCCAGCAGCCGTGGCTCCTCCGACTACAATGAGCAGTTCTTC. Translation: CASSRGSSDYNEQFF. The chain has TRBV11-3 and TRBJ2-1; D unresolved. The CDR3 is 15 amino acids. The V gene's germline CDR1 is SGHNT and CDR2 YENEEA. Trimming pared 5 bases from V and 3 bases from J, leaving 14 bases between.

J is TRBJ1-2 and V is TRBV5-8; TRBD1 is a possible D gene (5 bases). V was pared by 5 bases and J by 2 bases, with 19 bases between. Germline CDR1 reads SGHTS; CDR2 reads YDEGEE. CDR3 size: 16 residues. CDR3 protein: CASRPRGSQRNYGYTF. The CDR3 coding sequence is TGTGCCAGCAGACCTCGGGGGTCCCAGCGAAACTATGGCTACACCTTC.

V is TRBV2 and J is TRBJ2-7, with TRBD1 matching over 9 bases. Germline assignment: CDR1 SNHLY and CDR2 FYNNEI. The CDR3 sequence is 15 residues long. Trimming removed 4 bases from V and 5 bases from J; junction bases left unmatched: 9. The CDR3 DNA reads as TGTGCCAGCAGTGGGAGGGGGACAGGGAAAGACGAGCAGTACTTC. As protein: CASSGRGTGKDEQYF.

This clone has a single count. This sequence joins TRBV10-3 and TRBJ1-5; D gene ambiguous. The CDR3 spans 14 residues. Germline CDR1 is ENHRY and CDR2 is SYGVKD. The germline V and J ends were trimmed by 0 bases and 0 bases, with 3 bases remaining between them. CDR3 nucleotide sequence: TGTGCCATCAGTGAGTCTTATAGCAATCAGCCCCAGCATTTT. This codes for CAISESYSNQPQHF.

The CDR3: CASSLLGPPYGYTF. In DNA form, the CDR3 reads TGTGCCAGCAGTTTGCTGGGGCCCCCCTATGGCTACACCTTC. This chain uses TRBV28 with TRBJ1-2, with D possibly TRBD1 on 5 matching bases. Deletions cut 3 bases from V and 4 bases from J, with 12 bases between. Germline CDR1 is MDHEN and CDR2 is SYDVKM. The CDR3 is made up of 14 amino acids.

V gene TRBV7-2 combines with J gene TRBJ2-5, with no clear D. The V gene lost 5 bases and the J gene lost 13 bases, with 17 bases spanning the gap. The CDR3 has 12 amino acids. Germline V CDR1 and CDR2: SGHTA, FQGNSA. CDR3 nucleotides: TGTGCCAGCAGCAATCCGGGCCGACCACCGTACTTC. Translation gives CASSNPGRPPYF.

This clone has at least ten counts. The V gene is TRBV28, the J gene TRBJ2-7; the D is unclear. The CDR3 runs 11 residues. Germline V CDR1 and CDR2: MDHEN, SYDVKM. Trimming removed 5 bases from V and 5 bases from J, with 7 bases in between. The CDR3 region has the DNA TGTGCCAGCAGTCGTGGGAACGAGCAGTACTTC. Its protein is CASSRGNEQYF.

The rearrangement uses TRBV29-1 and TRBJ2-2; perhaps D is TRBD1 or TRBD2 (5 bases each). Trimming removed 1 base at V and 6 bases at J, with 18 bases between. Per germline, CDR1 SQVTM and CDR2 ANQGSEA. The CDR3 extends over 16 amino acids. The CDR3 coding sequence is TGCAGCGTTGAAGTGGGACCTCTGATGGGGGCCGGGGAGCTGTTTTTT. It is translated as CSVEVGPLMGAGELFF.

This chain uses TRBV10-1 with TRBJ2-4; 7 bases match TRBD2. Unmatched junction bases numbered 1, after V lost 0 bases and J lost 2 bases. CDR1 is WNHNN and CDR2 is SYGVQD in the germline V gene (reference sequence). The CDR3 runs to 15 residues. Here the CDR3 reads CASSESGGSKNIQYF. CDR3 sequence (DNA): TGCGCCAGCAGTGAGTCCGGGGGGTCCAAAAACATTCAGTACTTC.